This T cell receptor (beta chain) was recorded in a study of PD-1 blockade in classical Hodgkin lymphoma. Overall study context: The study gave patients nivolumab 3 mg/kg intravenously every 2 weeks. Study results and limitations: What caused the repertoire differences, perhaps disease activity or prior therapy, remains undefined.

To note about this clone: The antigen remains unidentified.

CDR3 length: 17 amino acids. The V gene end was trimmed by 6 bases and the J gene end by 3 bases; junction bases not matched to a gene: 8. In germline, CDR1 is MDHEN, CDR2 SYDVKM. Here immunoSEQ multiplex PCR was the method, and the copy in TCRdb shows in-frame clones only, minus some. This sample has about 32,000 clones, with around 82% found just once. This sample's time point: cycle 4 day 1 (C4D1), after more than 5 weeks of nivolumab. The patients all showed relapse after autologous stem cell transplantation, while their brentuximab vedotin exposure varied. The patients, who had relapsed/refractory classical Hodgkin lymphoma, achieved best responses of complete response, partial response or progressive disease.

The sequencing here drew on peripheral blood mononuclear cells (PBMCs), taken before the fourth cycle of nivolumab. This chain joins TRBV28 and TRBJ2-3; 14 nucleotides match TRBD2. The sequence came from a human donor with classical Hodgkin lymphoma. CDR3: CASSLGTSGSRTDTQYF. CDR3 nucleotides: TGTGCCAGCAGCCTCGGGACTAGCGGGAGTAGGACAGATACGCAGTATTTT.